This entry describes one TCR beta chain. Its target is unknown. Sequenced by immunoSEQ multiplex PCR; TCRdb stores in-frame clones only, minus some. Among 320,000 or so clones listed, approximately 87% were seen once. This sample stems from a study of Ad26.COV2.S vaccination and SARS-CoV-2 variants. Treatment described: 15 to 20 received Ad26.COV2.S at low or high dose, single or two shots; about 5 received placebo; per-sample allocation not given. Day 63 after the first vaccine or placebo injection was the time point for sampling. Whole-study results and caveats: Marked by substantial breadth, spike-specific CD8+ and CD4+ T cell responses were reportedly seen after vaccination. It was vaccine recipients, not placebo recipients, who had the higher spike-specific TCR breadth. An underestimation of total T cell responses may have resulted from the TCR breadth and depth analyses.

This CDR3 is built from 17 residues. Germline lookup yields CDR1 SGHRS and CDR2 YFSETQ. The V gene lost 0 bases and the J gene lost 3 bases, with 18 bases spanning the gap. The sequenced sample was peripheral blood, obtained in a trial of Ad26.COV2.S vaccine versus placebo. The clonotype was recovered from a person between 18 and 65 years old who received the Ad26.COV2.S COVID-19 vaccine or a placebo. The J gene is TRBJ1-1, the V gene TRBV5-1; D is ambiguous. For the CDR3, the DNA is TGCGCCAGCAGCTTGGGTCGTGTGGGGAGAGCGGACACTGAAGCTTTCTTT. Its translation is CASSLGRVGRADTEAFF.